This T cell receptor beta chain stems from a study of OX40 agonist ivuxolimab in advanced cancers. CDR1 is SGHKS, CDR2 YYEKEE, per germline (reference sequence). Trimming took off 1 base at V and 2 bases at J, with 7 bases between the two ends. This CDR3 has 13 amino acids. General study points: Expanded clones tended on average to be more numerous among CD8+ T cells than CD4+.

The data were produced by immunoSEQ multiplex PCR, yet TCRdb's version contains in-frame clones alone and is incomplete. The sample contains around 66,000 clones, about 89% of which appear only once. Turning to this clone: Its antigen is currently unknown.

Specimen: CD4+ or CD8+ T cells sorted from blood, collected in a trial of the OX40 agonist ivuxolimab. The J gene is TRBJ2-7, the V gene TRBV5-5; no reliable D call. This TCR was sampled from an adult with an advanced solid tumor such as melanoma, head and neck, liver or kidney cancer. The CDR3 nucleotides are TGTGCCAGCAGCTTGACCCGGACCTACGAGCAGTACTTC. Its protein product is CASSLTRTYEQYF.